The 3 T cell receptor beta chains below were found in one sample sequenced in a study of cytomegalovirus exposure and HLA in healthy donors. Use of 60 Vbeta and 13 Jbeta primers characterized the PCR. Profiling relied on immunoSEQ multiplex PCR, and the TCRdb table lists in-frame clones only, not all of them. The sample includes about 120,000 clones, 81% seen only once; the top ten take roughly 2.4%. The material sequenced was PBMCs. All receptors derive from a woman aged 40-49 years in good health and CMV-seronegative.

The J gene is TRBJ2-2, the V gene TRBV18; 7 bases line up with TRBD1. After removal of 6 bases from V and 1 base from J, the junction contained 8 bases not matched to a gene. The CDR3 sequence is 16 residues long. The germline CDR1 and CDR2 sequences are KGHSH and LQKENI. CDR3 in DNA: TGTGCCAGCTCGCAAACAGGGGCGATGAACACCGGGGAGCTGTTTTTT. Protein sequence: CASSQTGAMNTGELFF.

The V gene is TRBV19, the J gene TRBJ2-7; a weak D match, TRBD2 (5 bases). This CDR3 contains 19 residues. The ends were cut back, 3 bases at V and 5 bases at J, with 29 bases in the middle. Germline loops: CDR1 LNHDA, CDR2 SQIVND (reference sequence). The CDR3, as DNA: TGTGCCAGTAGTATTTTAACCCCGGGATTACCGACGGGTGGTAACGAGCAGTACTTC. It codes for CASSILTPGLPTGGNEQYF. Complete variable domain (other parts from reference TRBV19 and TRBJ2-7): DGGITQSPKYLFRKEGQNVTLSCEQNLNHDAMYWYRQDPGQGLRLIYYSQIVNDFQKGDIAEGYSVSREKKESFPLTVTSAQKNPTAFYLCASSILTPGLPTGGNEQYFGPGTRLTVT.

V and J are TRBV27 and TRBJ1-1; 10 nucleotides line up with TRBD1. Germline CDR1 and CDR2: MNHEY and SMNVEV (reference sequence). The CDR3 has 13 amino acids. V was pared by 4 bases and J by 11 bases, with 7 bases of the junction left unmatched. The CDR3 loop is CASSSGQGSSAFF. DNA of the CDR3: TGTGCCAGCAGTTCGGGACAGGGGAGTTCGGCTTTCTTT.